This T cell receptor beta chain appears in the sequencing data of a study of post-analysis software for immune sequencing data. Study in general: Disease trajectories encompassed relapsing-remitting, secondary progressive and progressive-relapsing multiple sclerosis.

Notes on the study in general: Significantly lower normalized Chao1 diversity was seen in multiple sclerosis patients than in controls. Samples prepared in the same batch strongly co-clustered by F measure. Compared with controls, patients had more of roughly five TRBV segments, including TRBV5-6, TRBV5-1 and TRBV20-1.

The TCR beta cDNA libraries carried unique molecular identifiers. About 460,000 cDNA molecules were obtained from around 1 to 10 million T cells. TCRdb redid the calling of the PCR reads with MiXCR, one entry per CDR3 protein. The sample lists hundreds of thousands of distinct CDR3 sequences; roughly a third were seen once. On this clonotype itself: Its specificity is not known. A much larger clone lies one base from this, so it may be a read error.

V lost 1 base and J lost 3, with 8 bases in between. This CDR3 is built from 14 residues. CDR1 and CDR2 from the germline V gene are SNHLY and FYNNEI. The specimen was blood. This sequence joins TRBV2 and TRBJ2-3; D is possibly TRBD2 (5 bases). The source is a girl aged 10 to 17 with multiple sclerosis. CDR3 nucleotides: TGTGCCAGCAGTGAAGGCCGAGGGACAGATACGCAGTATTTT. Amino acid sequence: CASSEGRGTDTQYF.